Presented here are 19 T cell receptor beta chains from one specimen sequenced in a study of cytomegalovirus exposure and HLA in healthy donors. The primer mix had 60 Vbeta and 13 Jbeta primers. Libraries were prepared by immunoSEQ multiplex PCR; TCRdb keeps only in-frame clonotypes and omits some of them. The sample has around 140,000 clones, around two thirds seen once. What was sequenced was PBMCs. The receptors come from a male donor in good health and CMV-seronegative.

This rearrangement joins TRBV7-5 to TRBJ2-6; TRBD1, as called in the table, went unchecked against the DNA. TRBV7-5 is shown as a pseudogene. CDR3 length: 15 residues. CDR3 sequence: CVTGQRFHGANVLTF. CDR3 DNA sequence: TGTGTCACAGGACAGCGATTTCATGGGGCCAACGTCCTGACTTTC.

The CDR3 sequence is CATSSTGTSAAGELFF. CDR3 DNA sequence: TGTGCCACCAGCTCAACCGGGACTAGTGCGGCCGGGGAGCTGTTTTTT. This chain links TRBV15 with TRBJ2-2; TRBD2 matches 8 bases. Trimming removed 5 bases from V and 6 bases from J; junction bases left unmatched: 11. Germline V gene sequence: CDR1 LNHNV, CDR2 YYDKDF (reference sequence). The CDR3 covers 16 residues.

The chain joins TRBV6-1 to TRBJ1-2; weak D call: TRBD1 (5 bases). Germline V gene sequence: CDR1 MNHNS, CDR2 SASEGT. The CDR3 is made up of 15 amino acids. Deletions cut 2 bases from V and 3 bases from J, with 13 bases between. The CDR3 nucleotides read TGTGCCAGCAGTGAACGGCGGGGCGCGGACTATGGCTACACCTTC. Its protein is CASSERRGADYGYTF.

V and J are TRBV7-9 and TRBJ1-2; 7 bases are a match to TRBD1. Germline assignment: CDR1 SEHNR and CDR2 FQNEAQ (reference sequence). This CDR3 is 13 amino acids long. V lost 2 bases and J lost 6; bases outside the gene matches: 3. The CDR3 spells CASSLTGEDGYTF. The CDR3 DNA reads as TGTGCCAGCAGCTTAACAGGGGAAGATGGCTACACCTTC.

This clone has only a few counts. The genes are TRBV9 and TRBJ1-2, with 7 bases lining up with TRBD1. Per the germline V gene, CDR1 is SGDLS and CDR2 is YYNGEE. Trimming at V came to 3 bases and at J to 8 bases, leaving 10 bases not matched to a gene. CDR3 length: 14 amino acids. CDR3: CASSETGDRDGYTF. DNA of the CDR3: TGTGCCAGCAGCGAGACGGGTGACAGGGACGGCTACACCTTC.

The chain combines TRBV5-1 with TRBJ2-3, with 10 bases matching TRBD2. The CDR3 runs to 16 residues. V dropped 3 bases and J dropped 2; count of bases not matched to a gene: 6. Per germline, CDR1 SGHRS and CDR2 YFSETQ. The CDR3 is CASSSVSGGATDTQYF. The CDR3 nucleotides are TGCGCCAGCAGCTCCGTCAGCGGGGGGGCCACAGATACGCAGTATTTT.

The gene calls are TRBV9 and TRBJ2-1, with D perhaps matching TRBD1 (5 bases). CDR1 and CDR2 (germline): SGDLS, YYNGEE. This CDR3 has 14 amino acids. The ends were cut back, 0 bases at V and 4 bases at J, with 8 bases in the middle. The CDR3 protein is CASSVETGYNEQFF. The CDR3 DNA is TGTGCCAGCAGCGTAGAAACAGGATACAATGAGCAGTTCTTC.

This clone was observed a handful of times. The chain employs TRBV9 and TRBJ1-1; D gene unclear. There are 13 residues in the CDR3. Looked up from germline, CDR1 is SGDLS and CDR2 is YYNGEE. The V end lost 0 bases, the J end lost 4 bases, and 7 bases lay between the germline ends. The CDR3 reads CASSVGLRTEAFF. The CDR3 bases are TGTGCCAGCAGCGTAGGATTGCGCACTGAAGCTTTCTTT.

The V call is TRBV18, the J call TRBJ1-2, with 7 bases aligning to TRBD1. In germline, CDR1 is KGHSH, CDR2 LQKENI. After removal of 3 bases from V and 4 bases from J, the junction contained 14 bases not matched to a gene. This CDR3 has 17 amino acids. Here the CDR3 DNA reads TGTGCCAGCTCACCGCGGACCACGGGACAGAGTATCTATGGCTACACCTTC. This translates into CASSPRTTGQSIYGYTF.

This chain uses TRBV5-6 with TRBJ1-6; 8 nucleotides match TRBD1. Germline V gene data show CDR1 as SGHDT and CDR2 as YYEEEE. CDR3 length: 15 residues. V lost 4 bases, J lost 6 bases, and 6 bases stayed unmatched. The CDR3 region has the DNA TGTGCCAGCAGCCCACCCGGACAGGGTAATTCACCCCTCCACTTT. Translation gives CASSPPGQGNSPLHF. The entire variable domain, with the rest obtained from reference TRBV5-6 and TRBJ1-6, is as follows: DAGVTQSPTHLIKTRGQQVTLRCSPKSGHDTVSWYQQALGQGPQFIFQYYEEEERQRGNFPDRFSGHQFPNYSSELNVNALLLGDSALYLCASSPPGQGNSPLHFGNGTRLTVT.

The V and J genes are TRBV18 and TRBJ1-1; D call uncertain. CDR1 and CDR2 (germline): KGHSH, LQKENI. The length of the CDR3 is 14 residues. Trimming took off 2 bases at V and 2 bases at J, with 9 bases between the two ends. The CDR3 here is CASSPAGKNTEAFF. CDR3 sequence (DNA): TGTGCCAGCTCACCAGCGGGGAAAAACACTGAAGCTTTCTTT.

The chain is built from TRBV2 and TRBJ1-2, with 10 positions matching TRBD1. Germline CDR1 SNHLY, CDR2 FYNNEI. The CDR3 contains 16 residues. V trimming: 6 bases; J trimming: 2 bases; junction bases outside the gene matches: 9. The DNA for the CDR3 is TGTGCCAGCAGCGAAAGTCCGGGACAGGGGAACTATGGCTACACCTTC. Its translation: CASSESPGQGNYGYTF. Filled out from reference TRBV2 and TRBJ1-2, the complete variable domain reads EPEVTQTPSHQVTQMGQEVILRCVPISNHLYFYWYRQILGQKVEFLVSFYNNEISEKSEIFDDQFSVERPDGSNFTLKIRSTKLEDSAMYFCASSESPGQGNYGYTFGSGTRLTVV.

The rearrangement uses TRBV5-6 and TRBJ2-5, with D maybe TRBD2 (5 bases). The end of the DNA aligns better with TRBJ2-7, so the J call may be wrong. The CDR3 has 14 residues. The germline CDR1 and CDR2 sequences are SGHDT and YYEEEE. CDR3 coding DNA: TGTGCCAGCAGCCGGGATTCTCGGGCCTACGAGCAGTACTTC. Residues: CASSRDSRAYEQYF.

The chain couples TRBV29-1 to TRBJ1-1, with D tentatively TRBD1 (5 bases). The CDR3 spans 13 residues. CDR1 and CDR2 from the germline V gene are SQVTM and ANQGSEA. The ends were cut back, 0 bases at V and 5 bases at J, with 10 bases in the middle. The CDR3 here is CSVEDRAGTEAFF. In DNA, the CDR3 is TGCAGCGTTGAAGATCGGGCAGGGACTGAAGCTTTCTTT.

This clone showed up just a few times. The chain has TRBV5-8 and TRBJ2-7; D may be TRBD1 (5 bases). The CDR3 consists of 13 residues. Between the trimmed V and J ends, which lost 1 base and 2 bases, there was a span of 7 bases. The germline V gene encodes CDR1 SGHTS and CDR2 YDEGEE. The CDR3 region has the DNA TGTGCCAGCAGCTTGCAGGGTCCCTACGAGCAGTACTTC. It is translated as CASSLQGPYEQYF.

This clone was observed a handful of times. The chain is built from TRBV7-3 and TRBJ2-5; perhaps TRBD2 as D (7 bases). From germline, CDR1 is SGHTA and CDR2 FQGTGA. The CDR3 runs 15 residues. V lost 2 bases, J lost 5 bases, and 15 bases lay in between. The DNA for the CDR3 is TGTGCCAGCAGCTTATACGCGAGGGGGGGGGAGACCCAGTACTTC. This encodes CASSLYARGGETQYF.

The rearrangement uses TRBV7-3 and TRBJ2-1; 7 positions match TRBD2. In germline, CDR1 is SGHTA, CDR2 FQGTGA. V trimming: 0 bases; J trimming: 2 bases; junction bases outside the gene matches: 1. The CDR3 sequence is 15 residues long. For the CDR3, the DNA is TGTGCCAGCAGCTTAACTAGCGGGCCCTACAATGAGCAGTTCTTC. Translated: CASSLTSGPYNEQFF.

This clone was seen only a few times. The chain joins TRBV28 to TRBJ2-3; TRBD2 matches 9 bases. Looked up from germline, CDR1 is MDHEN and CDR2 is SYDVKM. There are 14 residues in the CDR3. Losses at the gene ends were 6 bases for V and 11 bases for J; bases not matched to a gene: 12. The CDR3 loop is CASSPGLAGLMQYF. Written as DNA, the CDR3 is TGTGCCAGCAGCCCGGGACTAGCTGGTTTGATGCAGTATTTT.

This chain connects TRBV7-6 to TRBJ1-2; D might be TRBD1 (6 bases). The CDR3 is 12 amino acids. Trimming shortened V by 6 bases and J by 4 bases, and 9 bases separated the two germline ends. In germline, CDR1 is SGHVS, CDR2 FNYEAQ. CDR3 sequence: CASSLDSYGYTF. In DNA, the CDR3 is TGTGCCAGCAGTTTGGACAGCTATGGCTACACCTTC.